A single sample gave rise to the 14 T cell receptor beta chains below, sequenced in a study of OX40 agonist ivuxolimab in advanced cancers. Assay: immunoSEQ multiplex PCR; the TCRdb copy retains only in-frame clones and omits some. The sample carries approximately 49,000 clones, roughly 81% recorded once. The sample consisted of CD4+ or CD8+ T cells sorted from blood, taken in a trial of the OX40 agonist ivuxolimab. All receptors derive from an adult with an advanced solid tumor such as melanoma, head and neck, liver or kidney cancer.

This CDR3 reads CASTQENTGELFF. In DNA, the CDR3 is TGTGCCAGCACGCAGGAAAACACCGGGGAGCTGTTTTTT. The rearrangement links TRBV2 to TRBJ2-2; no clear D. V was pared by 7 bases and J by 2 bases, with 8 bases between. This CDR3 has 13 residues. Per the germline V gene, CDR1 is SNHLY and CDR2 is FYNNEI.

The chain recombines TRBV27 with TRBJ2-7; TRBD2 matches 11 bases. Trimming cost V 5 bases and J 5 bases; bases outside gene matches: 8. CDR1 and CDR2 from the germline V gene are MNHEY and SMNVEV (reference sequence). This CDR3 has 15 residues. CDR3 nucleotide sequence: TGTGCCAGCAGTCCTGGGACTAGCGGTGGTAACGAGCAGTACTTC. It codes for CASSPGTSGGNEQYF.

CDR3 sequence reads: CASSPRQGGYSSGANVLTF. The CDR3, as DNA: TGTGCCAGCTCACCAAGGCAAGGCGGATATAGCTCTGGGGCCAACGTCCTGACTTTC. The chain combines TRBV18 with TRBJ2-6; D is uncertain. Germline V lookup: CDR1 KGHSH, CDR2 LQKENI. V lost 2 bases and J lost 0, with 17 bases in between. This CDR3 has 19 residues.

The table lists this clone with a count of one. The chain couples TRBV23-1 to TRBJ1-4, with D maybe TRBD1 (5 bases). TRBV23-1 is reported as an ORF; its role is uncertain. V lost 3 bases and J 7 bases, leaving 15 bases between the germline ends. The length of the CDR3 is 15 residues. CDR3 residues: CASSHYRPRGEKLFF. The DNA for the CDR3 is TGCGCCAGCAGTCACTACCGACCGAGGGGTGAAAAACTGTTTTTT.

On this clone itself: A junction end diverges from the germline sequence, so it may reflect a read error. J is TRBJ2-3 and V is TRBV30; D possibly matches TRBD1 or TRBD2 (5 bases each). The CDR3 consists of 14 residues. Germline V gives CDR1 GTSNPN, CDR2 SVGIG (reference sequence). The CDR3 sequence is CAWTRDRGTDTRYF. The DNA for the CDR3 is TGTGCCTGGACCCGGGACCGGGGCACAGATACGCGGTATTTT.

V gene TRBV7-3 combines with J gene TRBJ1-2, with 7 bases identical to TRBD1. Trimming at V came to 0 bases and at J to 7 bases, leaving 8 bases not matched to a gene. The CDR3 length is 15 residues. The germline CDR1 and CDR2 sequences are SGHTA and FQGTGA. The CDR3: CASSLTPTGPAGYTF. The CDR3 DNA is TGTGCCAGCAGCTTAACCCCGACAGGGCCAGCTGGCTACACCTTC.

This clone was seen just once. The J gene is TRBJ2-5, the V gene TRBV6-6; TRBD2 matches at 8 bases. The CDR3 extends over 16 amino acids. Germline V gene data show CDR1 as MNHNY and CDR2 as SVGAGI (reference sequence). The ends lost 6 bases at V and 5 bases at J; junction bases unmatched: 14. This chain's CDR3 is CASSPLLAGAMETQYF. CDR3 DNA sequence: TGTGCCAGCAGCCCCCTCCTAGCGGGTGCTATGGAGACCCAGTACTTC.

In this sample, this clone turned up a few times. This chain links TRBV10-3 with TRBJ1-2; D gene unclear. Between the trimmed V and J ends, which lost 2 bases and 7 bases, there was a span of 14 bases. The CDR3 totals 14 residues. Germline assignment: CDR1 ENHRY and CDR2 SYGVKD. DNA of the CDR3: TGTGCCATCAGTGAGCTAGGAACAGCGGGTGGCTACACCTTC. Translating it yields CAISELGTAGGYTF.

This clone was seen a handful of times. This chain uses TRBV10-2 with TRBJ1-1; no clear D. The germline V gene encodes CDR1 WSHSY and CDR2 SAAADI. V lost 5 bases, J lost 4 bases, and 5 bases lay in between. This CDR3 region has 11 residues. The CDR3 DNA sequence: TGCGCCAGCAGTAGGAGCACTGAAGCTTTCTTT. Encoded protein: CASSRSTEAFF.

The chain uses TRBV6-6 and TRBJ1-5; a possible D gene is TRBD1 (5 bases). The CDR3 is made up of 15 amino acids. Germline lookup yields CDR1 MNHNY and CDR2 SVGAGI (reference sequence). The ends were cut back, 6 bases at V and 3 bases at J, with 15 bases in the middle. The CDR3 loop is CASRAPGVPNQPQHF. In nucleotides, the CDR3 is TGTGCCAGCAGAGCACCGGGGGTTCCCAATCAGCCCCAGCATTTT.

The CDR3 sequence is CSVSPEGSQETQYF. Here the CDR3 DNA reads TGCAGCGTTAGCCCCGAGGGGAGCCAAGAGACCCAGTACTTC. J is TRBJ2-5 and V is TRBV29-1; D might be TRBD1 or TRBD2, each matching 5 bases. Deletions cut 5 bases from V and 1 base from J, with 14 bases between. Germline CDR1 and CDR2: SQVTM and ANQGSEA. The CDR3 has 14 residues.

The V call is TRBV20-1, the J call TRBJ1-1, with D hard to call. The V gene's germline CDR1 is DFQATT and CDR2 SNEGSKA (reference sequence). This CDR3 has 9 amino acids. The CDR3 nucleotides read TGCAGCGTACGCACTGAAGCTTTCTTT. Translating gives CSVRTEAFF.

CDR3 region: CASSQESLNTEAFF. The DNA of the CDR3 is TGCGCCAGCAGCCAAGAGTCCCTGAACACTGAAGCTTTCTTT. This sequence joins TRBV4-1 and TRBJ1-1; D is ambiguous. Trimming pared 0 bases from V and 0 bases from J, leaving 5 bases between. CDR3 length: 14 residues. Germline lookup yields CDR1 MGHRA and CDR2 YSYEKL.

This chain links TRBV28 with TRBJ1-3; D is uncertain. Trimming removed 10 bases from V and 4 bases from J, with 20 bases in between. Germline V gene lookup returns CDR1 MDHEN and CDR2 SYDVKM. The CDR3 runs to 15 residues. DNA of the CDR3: TGTGCCACCGCCTCCCACCGGCTACAAGGAAACACCATATATTTT. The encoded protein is CATASHRLQGNTIYF.